Listed below are T cell receptor beta chains from one sample, sequenced in a study of naive and memory T cell subsets. A single record per CDR3 protein comes from TCRdb applying MiXCR to the UMI-ligation and nested PCR reads. The sample lists 20,000 to 25,000 distinct CDR3 sequences, approximately 6% occurring once. The sample in question was skin, obtained from a tuberculin skin test site. The receptor set was obtained from an adult in good health. Both conserved end residues are trimmed from each CDR3. Fields, in order: J gene, V gene, CDR3 protein.

TRBJ2-1	TRBV27	ASSLFRGFYNEQF
TRBJ2-5	TRBV20-1	SAPAGATQY
TRBJ2-7	TRBV4-3	ASSQGTSGRRYEQY
TRBJ2-7	TRBV28	ASSLTGTIYEQY
TRBJ2-2	TRBV2	ASSLGLAGVGELF
TRBJ2-7	TRBV14	ASPPGRSYEQY
TRBJ2-3	TRBV29-1	SVNPSGTDTQY
TRBJ2-1	TRBV2	ASSEGLAGVEQF
TRBJ2-6	TRBV3-1	ASSHVIPTVPGANVLT
TRBJ2-1	TRBV13	ASSLQGLNEQF
TRBJ2-4	TRBV3-1	ASSQRGQLNIQY
TRBJ2-7	TRBV28	ASSLSGTGGREQY
TRBJ2-1	TRBV7-2	ASSPRTSGHTYNEQF
TRBJ2-7	TRBV7-2	ASSPGPYIVGMVARRSYEQY